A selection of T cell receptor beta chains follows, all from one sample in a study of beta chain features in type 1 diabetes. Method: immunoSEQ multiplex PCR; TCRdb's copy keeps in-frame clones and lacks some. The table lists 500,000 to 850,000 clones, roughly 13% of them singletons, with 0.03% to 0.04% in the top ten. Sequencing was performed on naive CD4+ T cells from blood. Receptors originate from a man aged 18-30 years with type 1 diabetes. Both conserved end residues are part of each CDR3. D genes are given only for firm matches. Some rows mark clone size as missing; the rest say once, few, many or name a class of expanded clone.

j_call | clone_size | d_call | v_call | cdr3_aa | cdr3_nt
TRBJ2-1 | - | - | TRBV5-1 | CASSFTDSSYNEQFF | TGCGCCAGCAGCTTTACGGATAGCTCCTACAATGAGCAGTTCTTC
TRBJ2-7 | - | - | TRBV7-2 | CASSCGKTWCEQYF | TGTGCCAGCAGCTGCGGGAAGACCTGGTGCGAGCAGTACTTC
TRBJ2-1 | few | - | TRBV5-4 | CASTLLDNEQFF | TGTGCCAGCACCCTACTAGACAATGAGCAGTTCTTC
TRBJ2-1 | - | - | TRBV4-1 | CASSARTIPGSYNEQFF | TGCGCCAGCAGCGCCCGGACTATTCCCGGCTCCTACAATGAGCAGTTCTTC
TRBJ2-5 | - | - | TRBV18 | CASSPGQHGETQYF | TGTGCCAGCTCACCAGGCCAGCATGGAGAGACCCAGTACTTC
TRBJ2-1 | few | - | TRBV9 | CASSVEWWDWQFF | TGTGCCAGCAGCGTAGAGTGGTGGGATTGGCAGTTCTTC
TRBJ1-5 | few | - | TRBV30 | CAWSASVSNQPQHF | TGTGCCTGGAGTGCGTCGGTCAGCAATCAGCCCCAGCATTTT
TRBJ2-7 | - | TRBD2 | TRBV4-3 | CASSQEGGHEQYF | TGCGCCAGCAGCCAAGAGGGAGGGCACGAGCAGTACTTC
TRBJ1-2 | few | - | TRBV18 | CASSPDTFYGYTF | TGTGCCAGCTCACCGGACACTTTCTATGGCTACACCTTC
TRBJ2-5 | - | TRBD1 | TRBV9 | CASSSRQGQETQYF | TGTGCCAGCAGCTCCCGACAGGGTCAAGAGACCCAGTACTTC
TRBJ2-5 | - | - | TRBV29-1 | CSVANPRGRETQYF | TGCAGCGTTGCAAACCCCAGGGGTAGGGAGACCCAGTACTTC
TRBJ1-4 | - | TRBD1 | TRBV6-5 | CASSYSGTGLGEKLFF | TGTGCCAGCAGTTACTCCGGGACAGGGTTGGGTGAAAAACTGTTTTTT
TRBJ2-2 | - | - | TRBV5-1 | CASSALIGANTGELFF | TGCGCCAGCAGCGCCCTCATTGGGGCTAACACCGGGGAGCTGTTTTTT
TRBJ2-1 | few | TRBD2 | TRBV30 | CAWGLAVPRGGQFF | TGTGCCTGGGGACTAGCGGTCCCTAGGGGTGGGCAGTTCTTC
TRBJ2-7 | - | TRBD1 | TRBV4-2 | CASSPTGSNYEQYF | TGTGCCAGCAGCCCGACAGGGAGCAACTACGAGCAGTACTTC
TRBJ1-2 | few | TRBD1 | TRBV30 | CAWSSGTGSGYTF | TGTGCCTGGAGTTCCGGGACAGGGAGCGGCTACACCTTC
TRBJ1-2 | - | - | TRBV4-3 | CASSQETGYGYTF | TGCGCCAGCAGCCAAGAGACAGGCTATGGCTACACCTTC
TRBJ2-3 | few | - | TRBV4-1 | CASSQELFTDTQYF | TGCGCCAGCAGCCAAGAACTTTTCACAGATACGCAGTATTTT
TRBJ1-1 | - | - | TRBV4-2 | CASSQDFDGFSEAFF | TGTGCCAGCAGCCAAGATTTTGATGGGTTTTCTGAAGCTTTCTTT
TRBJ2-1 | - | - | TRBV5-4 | CASSLGLYTGYNEQFF | TGTGCCAGCAGCTTGGGACTATACACCGGGTACAATGAGCAGTTCTTC
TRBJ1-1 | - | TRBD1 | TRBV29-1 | CSVKDRGWTEAFF | TGCAGCGTGAAGGACAGGGGGTGGACTGAAGCTTTCTTT
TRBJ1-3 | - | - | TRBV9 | CASSVESGVSSGNTIYF | TGTGCCAGCAGCGTAGAATCAGGGGTCTCCTCTGGAAACACCATATATTTT
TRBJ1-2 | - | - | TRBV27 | CASKTLGGYGYTF | TGTGCCAGCAAAACCCTCGGGGGCTATGGCTACACCTTC